Presented here are 8 T cell receptor beta chains from one specimen sequenced in a study of identical twins. TCRdb re-called the 5' RACE reads with MiXCR, one entry per CDR3 protein. Counted here are fewer than 900,000 distinct CDR3 sequences, roughly 20% occurring once; the ten biggest clones make up 4% to 5.5%. Another study also made use of these data, one on T cells expressing NK-cell markers.

Sequences were obtained from PBMCs. All receptors derive from a woman younger than 30 in good health.

This clonotype was counted at least ten times. The chain joins TRBV20-1 to TRBJ1-1, with a tentative D call TRBD1 (5 bases). The germline V gene encodes CDR1 DFQATT and CDR2 SNEGSKA (reference sequence). With 7 bases removed from V and 3 bases from J, the gap between germline ends came to 12 bases. This CDR3 is built from 12 residues. The CDR3 spells CSVSRVHTEAFF. CDR3 DNA sequence: TGCAGTGTCAGCAGGGTTCACACTGAAGCTTTCTTT.

CDR3: CASSQVGSGYNEQFF. The CDR3 DNA sequence: TGCGCCAGCAGCCAAGTGGGTAGCGGTTACAATGAGCAGTTCTTC. The gene calls are TRBV4-1 and TRBJ2-1, with D tentatively TRBD2 (6 bases). Deletions cut 1 base from V and 4 bases from J, with 11 bases between. This CDR3 has 15 residues. The germline gives CDR1 MGHRA, CDR2 YSYEKL.

In this sample, this clonotype turned up a few times. V is TRBV20-1 and J is TRBJ1-6, with D perhaps TRBD1 (6 bases). Germline values: CDR1 DFQATT, CDR2 SNEGSKA (reference sequence). The CDR3 is 13 amino acids. V lost 4 bases and J lost 5, with 9 bases in between. The CDR3: CSAIAGDNSPLHF. The CDR3 nucleotides are TGCAGTGCTATAGCAGGGGATAATTCACCCCTCCACTTT.

This clonotype was picked up a small number of times. The V and J genes are TRBV9 and TRBJ2-7, with TRBD2 as a possible D gene (5 bases). Per the germline V gene, CDR1 is SGDLS and CDR2 is YYNGEE. This CDR3 spans 14 amino acids. Trimming stripped 6 bases from V and 0 bases from J, with 13 bases between. CDR3 loop: CASNPRGNSYEQYF. Here the CDR3 DNA reads TGTGCCAGCAATCCCAGAGGGAACTCCTACGAGCAGTACTTC.

This clonotype was counted between two and nine times. The chain couples TRBV12-3 or TRBV12-4 to TRBJ2-1, with 9 bases identical to TRBD2. The V segment lost 6 bases and the J segment 4 bases; nucleotides outside the gene matches: 7. The CDR3 has 15 residues. As DNA, the CDR3 is TGTGCCAGCAGACCCCTAGCGGGGACTTACAATGAGCAGTTCTTC. Translation gives CASRPLAGTYNEQFF.

This clonotype was found many times. The chain is built from TRBV7-8 and TRBJ2-1, with D tentatively TRBD1 (6 bases). V was trimmed by 4 bases and J by 2 bases, leaving 12 bases between them. Germline assignment: CDR1 SGHVS and CDR2 FQNEAQ. The CDR3 runs 15 residues. CDR3 DNA: TGTGCCAGCAGCTCAGGGGTTGGCGCCTACAATGAGCAGTTCTTC. Translating gives CASSSGVGAYNEQFF.

This clonotype was observed at least ten times. The junction differs from germline at one of its ends, possibly a read error. V is TRBV5-1 and J is TRBJ2-5; D perhaps matches TRBD2 (7 bases). CDR1 and CDR2 (germline): SGHRS, YFSETQ. The CDR3 totals 14 residues. The CDR3 here is CASSLGGTQETQYF. CDR3 DNA: TGTGCCAGCAGTTTGGGGGGGACACAAGAGACCCAGTACTTC.

In this sample, this clonotype turned up a few times. The chain is built from TRBV20-1 and TRBJ2-7, with 7 bases aligning to TRBD2. The CDR3 totals 14 residues. J gave up 5 bases and V 3 bases, and 10 bases lay outside the gene matches. CDR1 is DFQATT and CDR2 is SNEGSKA in the germline V gene (reference sequence). CDR3 nucleotides: TGCAGTGCTAGCTTTTCCTGGCGGGAGAACGAGCAGTACTTC. Amino acid sequence: CSASFSWRENEQYF.